This TCR beta chain was found in a study of T cell responses to AZD1222 COVID-19 vaccine. The protocol was immunoSEQ multiplex PCR, while the TCRdb copy is restricted to in-frame clones and leaves out a portion. The sample gives fewer than 120,000 clones, 88% of which show up once; roughly 1.6% is in the top ten. Germline assignment: CDR1 GTSNPN and CDR2 SVGIG (reference sequence). CDR3 length: 16 residues. V dropped 1 base and J dropped 0 bases, with 14 bases sitting between them. The chain couples TRBV30 to TRBJ2-3; possibly TRBD1 or TRBD2 for D (5 bases each). The receptor's source is an adult in good health. Here the sequenced sample was peripheral blood, taken on day 0 of AZD1222 vaccination. CDR3 amino acids: CAWSAGTTFSTDTQYF. CDR3 nucleotide sequence: TGTGCCTGGAGTGCCGGGACGACCTTTAGCACAGATACGCAGTATTTT.